These 30 T cell receptor beta chains came from one sample sequenced in a study of T cells in localized non-small cell lung cancer (dated by TCRdb to 2018 to 2020). Libraries were built with the immunoSEQ multiplex PCR assay. Here the immuneACCESS table is served through TCRdb, limited to in-frame sequences with V and J called. Missing clones are a known gap in these copies; in checked studies unresolved V genes cover under half, and the rest lacks a known reason. The sample yields 35,000 or so clones; around 88% were counted once. Clones ranked in the top ten supply about 7.7% of the sample. This specimen was peripheral blood, taken before any cancer treatment. These receptors all come from a woman aged 40-70 years with stage I lung adenocarcinoma.

This chain connects TRBV14 to TRBJ1-2; 8 bases match TRBD1. V lost 4 bases and J lost 7; bases outside the gene matches: 11. Per the germline V gene, CDR1 is SGHDN and CDR2 is FVKESK. This CDR3 region has 15 residues. This chain's CDR3 is CASSPSSRGRGGYTF. CDR3 DNA sequence: TGTGCCAGCAGCCCATCGTCCAGGGGGCGGGGTGGCTACACCTTC.

The chain joins TRBV6-5 to TRBJ2-7; 9 bases line up with TRBD1. Germline V CDR1 and CDR2: MNHEY, SVGAGI. The CDR3 runs to 15 residues. The junction had 7 bases not matched to a gene; V was cut back by 3 bases and J by 4 bases. This chain's CDR3 is CASSYVWGQGYEQYF. CDR3 nucleotides: TGTGCCAGCAGTTATGTGTGGGGACAGGGATACGAGCAGTACTTC.

This clone was recorded only once. The chain recombines TRBV19 with TRBJ2-3, with D unclear. The V gene's germline CDR1 is LNHDA and CDR2 SQIVND (reference sequence). The CDR3 length is 14 residues. V lost 7 bases to trimming and J lost 2 bases, with 13 bases between them. The CDR3 loop reads CASTASPATDTQYF. For the CDR3, the DNA is TGTGCCAGTACGGCTTCTCCTGCCACAGATACGCAGTATTTT.

The CDR3 nucleotides read TGTGCCAGCAGTGAATGGACAGGGGGGAATGAAAAACTGTTTTTT. Translating it yields CASSEWTGGNEKLFF. The rearrangement joins TRBV25-1 to TRBJ1-4; 10 nucleotides match TRBD1. Looked up from germline, CDR1 is MGHDK and CDR2 is SYGVNS. V lost 1 base, J lost 5 bases, and 1 base stayed unmatched. This CDR3 is 15 amino acids long. Looking up the rest from reference TRBV25-1 and TRBJ1-4 gives the full variable domain: EADIYQTPRYLVIGTGKKITLECSQTMGHDKMYWYQQDPGMELHLIHYSYGVNSTEKGDLSSESTVSRIRTEHFPLTLESARPSHTSQYLCASSEWTGGNEKLFFGSGTQLSVL.

This rearrangement joins TRBV5-1 to TRBJ1-2; the D is unclear. Germline V gives CDR1 SGHRS, CDR2 YFSETQ. V was clipped by 1 base and J by 0 bases, with 13 bases between them. The CDR3 contains 16 residues. The CDR3 region is CASSLWSEPANYGYTF. CDR3 nucleotide sequence: TGCGCCAGCAGCTTGTGGTCGGAACCTGCTAACTATGGCTACACCTTC.

This clone has more than one count but fewer than ten. The chain joins TRBV5-1 to TRBJ1-6, with TRBD1 matching over 8 bases. The length of the CDR3 is 15 residues. J lost 10 bases, V lost 0 bases, and 6 bases had no gene match. Per the germline V gene, CDR1 is SGHRS and CDR2 is YFSETQ. CDR3 DNA: TGCGCCAGCAGCTTGGATCAGGGGGCCGGATCACCCCTCCACTTT. It encodes CASSLDQGAGSPLHF.

The chain recombines TRBV30 with TRBJ1-1; tentatively, D is TRBD1 (5 bases). V was clipped by 1 base and J by 1 base, with 7 bases between them. The CDR3 totals 13 residues. Germline CDR1 and CDR2: GTSNPN and SVGIG (reference sequence). CDR3 region: CAWSGQQNTEAFF. The DNA for the CDR3 is TGTGCCTGGAGTGGACAGCAGAACACTGAAGCTTTCTTT.

The chain couples TRBV5-6 to TRBJ2-1; D remains unclear. This CDR3 is built from 15 residues. V lost 4 bases and J 5 bases, leaving 16 bases between the germline ends. The germline V gene encodes CDR1 SGHDT and CDR2 YYEEEE. The CDR3 here is CASSIPGGWDNEQFF. The DNA of the CDR3 is TGTGCCAGCAGCATTCCAGGTGGGTGGGACAATGAGCAGTTCTTC.

The chain is built from TRBV19 and TRBJ1-2; no firm D call. The CDR3 has 13 amino acids. Trimming took 5 bases from V and 5 from J, leaving 12 bases between them. Germline lookup yields CDR1 LNHDA and CDR2 SQIVND (reference sequence). As DNA, the CDR3 is TGTGCCAGTAGTCTCCCCGTAGGGTATGGCTACACCTTC. Amino acid sequence: CASSLPVGYGYTF.

V is TRBV28 and J is TRBJ1-4; 8 bases line up with TRBD1. The CDR3 extends over 12 amino acids. Germline V gene lookup returns CDR1 MDHEN and CDR2 SYDVKM. Trimming at V came to 3 bases and at J to 12 bases, leaving 3 bases not matched to a gene. CDR3 DNA: TGTGCCAGCAGTTTGAGCAGGGGGCAACTGTTTTTT. Translated: CASSLSRGQLFF.

The count of this clone is one. This chain joins TRBV7-3 and TRBJ2-6; 7 bases line up with TRBD1. This CDR3 comprises 16 residues. The germline CDR1 and CDR2 sequences are SGHTA and FQGTGA. The V gene end was trimmed by 5 bases and the J gene end by 0 bases; junction bases not matched to a gene: 4. The CDR3 is CASSRDSSSGANVLTF. DNA of the CDR3: TGTGCCAGCAGCCGGGACAGTTCCTCTGGGGCCAACGTCCTGACTTTC. Full variable domain (outside the CDR3, taken from reference TRBV7-3 and TRBJ2-6): GAGVSQTPSNKVTEKGKYVELRCDPISGHTALYWYRQSLGQGPEFLIYFQGTGAADDSGLPNDRFFAVRPEGSVSTLKIQRTERGDSAVYLCASSRDSSSGANVLTFGAGSRLTVL.

The rearrangement joins TRBV2 to TRBJ1-1; 7 nucleotides align to TRBD1. Germline CDR1 is SNHLY and CDR2 is FYNNEI. The CDR3 runs to 13 residues. The junction had 3 bases not matched to a gene; V was cut back by 6 bases and J by 2 bases. CDR3 bases: TGTGCCAGCAGGAGACAGGGAAACACTGAAGCTTTCTTT. Its protein is CASRRQGNTEAFF.

This clone was seen more than once but under ten times. The J gene is TRBJ2-5, the V gene TRBV2; D perhaps matches TRBD2 (5 bases). Trimming removed 0 bases at V and 2 bases at J, with 7 bases between. The CDR3 is 14 amino acids. Germline loops: CDR1 SNHLY, CDR2 FYNNEI. This chain's CDR3 is CASSEAGGQETQYF. In nucleotides, the CDR3 is TGTGCCAGCAGTGAAGCCGGAGGACAAGAGACCCAGTACTTC.

The V call is TRBV18, the J call TRBJ2-6; TRBD1 might be the D (6 bases). The V end lost 3 bases, the J end lost 1 base, and 7 bases lay between the germline ends. The CDR3 extends over 15 amino acids. Germline values: CDR1 KGHSH, CDR2 LQKENI. The CDR3 protein is CASSPDRSGANVLTF. CDR3 in DNA: TGTGCCAGCTCACCCGACAGGTCTGGGGCCAACGTCCTGACTTTC. The whole variable domain, remainder taken from reference TRBV18 and TRBJ2-6, is NAGVMQNPRHLVRRRGQEARLRCSPMKGHSHVYWYRQLPEEGLKFMVYLQKENIIDESGMPKERFSAEFPKEGPSILRIQQVVRGDSAAYFCASSPDRSGANVLTFGAGSRLTVL.

As for this clone: One junction end disagrees with the germline gene, perhaps due to a read error. This CDR3 is also generated by other DNA sequences in the sample. The chain employs TRBV27 and TRBJ1-6; 7 bases are a match to TRBD1. This CDR3 has 13 residues. Germline loops: CDR1 MNHEY, CDR2 SMNVEV (reference sequence). CDR3: CASRTGADSPLHF. The CDR3 DNA follows: TGTGCTAGCAGAACAGGGGCCGATTCACCCCTCCACTTT.

The chain employs TRBV7-2 and TRBJ2-7; D is ambiguous. The CDR3 runs to 13 residues. Germline lookup yields CDR1 SGHTA and CDR2 FQGNSA. Deletions cut 1 base from V and 6 bases from J, with 10 bases between. CDR3 bases: TGTGCCAGCAGCTTAGGCAGGTTCAGCGAGCAGTACTTC. Protein sequence: CASSLGRFSEQYF.

V is TRBV29-1 and J is TRBJ1-1; D perhaps matches TRBD1 (5 bases). Germline lookup yields CDR1 SQVTM and CDR2 ANQGSEA. CDR3 size: 14 residues. Trimming stripped 5 bases from V and 4 bases from J, with 17 bases between. CDR3 region: CSVKDGGSGTEAFF. CDR3 nucleotides: TGCAGCGTTAAGGACGGGGGGTCCGGCACTGAAGCTTTCTTT.

This clone was recorded once. The chain uses TRBV6-1 and TRBJ1-1; D not resolved. Trimming pared 9 bases from V and 8 bases from J, leaving 19 bases between. Germline CDR1 reads MNHNS; CDR2 reads SASEGT. CDR3 size: 13 residues. The CDR3 nucleotides read TGTGCCAGTAGTTATCGGCGGCAGTTGGAAGCTTTCTTT. This codes for CASSYRRQLEAFF.

The chain combines TRBV11-2 with TRBJ1-3, with TRBD1 identical over 10 bases. Germline-derived CDR1 and CDR2 are SGHAT and FQNNGV. CDR3 length: 13 amino acids. Losses at the gene ends were 3 bases for V and 7 bases for J; bases not matched to a gene: 0. CDR3 loop: CASSLGQGNTIYF. CDR3 DNA: TGTGCCAGCAGCTTGGGACAGGGGAACACCATATATTTT.

V and J are TRBV14 and TRBJ2-7; no firm D call. There are 11 residues in the CDR3. Germline CDR1 reads SGHDN; CDR2 reads FVKESK. Trimming cost V 3 bases and J 3 bases, with 3 bases left between them. CDR3 sequence: CASSHSYEQYF. The CDR3 bases are TGTGCCAGCAGCCACAGCTACGAGCAGTACTTC.

V usage is TRBV28 and J usage is TRBJ1-2; TRBD1 matches 7 bases. CDR1 is MDHEN, CDR2 SYDVKM, per germline. Trimming at V came to 5 bases and at J to 5 bases, leaving 11 bases not matched to a gene. There are 15 residues in the CDR3. The CDR3 here is CASSDPGTVQYGYTF. The CDR3 DNA reads as TGTGCCAGCAGTGACCCCGGGACAGTCCAATATGGCTACACCTTC.

The chain is built from TRBV19 and TRBJ1-5, with D unresolved. This CDR3 is built from 15 residues. With 7 bases removed from V and 2 bases from J, the gap between germline ends came to 15 bases. Germline CDR1 LNHDA, CDR2 SQIVND (reference sequence). Written as DNA, the CDR3 is TGTGCCAGTACTCTTACTCAAGAGGGCAATCAGCCCCAGCATTTT. It yields the protein CASTLTQEGNQPQHF.

Here the CDR3 reads CASINGGGQRGTDTQYF. CDR3 sequence (DNA): TGTGCCAGTATAAACGGCGGGGGCCAGAGGGGCACAGATACGCAGTATTTT. This chain uses TRBV11-3 with TRBJ2-3; possibly TRBD2 for D (7 bases). V was clipped by 9 bases and J by 1 base, with 23 bases between them. This CDR3 is built from 17 residues. CDR1 and CDR2 (germline): SGHNT, YENEEA.

The chain employs TRBV18 and TRBJ1-2; TRBD1 agrees at 8 bases. Germline V gene data show CDR1 as KGHSH and CDR2 as LQKENI. V shed 8 bases and J 7 bases; nucleotides not matched to a gene: 12. The CDR3 consists of 14 residues. Here the CDR3 DNA reads TGTGCCAGCAAATTGTATCGGGACAGGCCTGGCTACACCTTC. This translates into CASKLYRDRPGYTF.

The V gene is TRBV23-1, the J gene TRBJ1-2; D unclear. TRBV23-1 qualifies as an ORF whose function is uncertain. With 0 bases removed from V and 2 bases from J, the gap between germline ends came to 16 bases. This CDR3 has 17 amino acids. In DNA form, the CDR3 reads TGCGCCAGCAGTCAATCAGCCAGGCACAGAGACAACTATGGCTACACCTTC. Translating gives CASSQSARHRDNYGYTF.

The chain combines TRBV28 with TRBJ2-6; D is perhaps TRBD2 (6 bases). The CDR3 is 15 amino acids. Trimming pared 8 bases from V and 3 bases from J, leaving 14 bases between. CDR1 and CDR2 from the germline V gene are MDHEN and SYDVKM. Written as DNA, the CDR3 is TGTGCCAGCTTCAGTGGGCGGGATGGGGCCAACGTCCTGACTTTC. Protein product: CASFSGRDGANVLTF.

The chain employs TRBV7-9 and TRBJ2-7; 10 positions agree with TRBD1. V was pared by 0 bases and J by 12 bases, with 8 bases of the junction left unmatched. Germline values: CDR1 SEHNR, CDR2 FQNEAQ (reference sequence). The CDR3 is 14 residues long. The DNA for the CDR3 is TGTGCCAGCAGCTTAGCGAAGAGACAGGGGGCTTGGTACTTC. Amino acid sequence: CASSLAKRQGAWYF.

The rearrangement joins TRBV29-1 to TRBJ2-1; 9 nucleotides align to TRBD1. The V gene's germline CDR1 is SQVTM and CDR2 ANQGSEA. This CDR3 has 15 residues. With 5 bases clipped from V and 0 bases from J, the junction kept 5 bases outside the gene matches. The CDR3 DNA sequence: TGCAGCGTTCGCGACAGGGGGAGCTCCTACAATGAGCAGTTCTTC. It specifies CSVRDRGSSYNEQFF.

The chain carries TRBV2 and TRBJ1-1; D remains unclear. The CDR3 extends over 13 amino acids. Germline V lookup: CDR1 SNHLY, CDR2 FYNNEI. V was trimmed by 9 bases and J by 0 bases, leaving 11 bases between them. The CDR3 region is CARTQDMNTEAFF. The CDR3 DNA is TGTGCCAGGACCCAGGATATGAACACTGAAGCTTTCTTT.

The chain links TRBV5-6 to TRBJ2-1; tentatively, D is TRBD2 (6 bases). Germline V lookup: CDR1 SGHDT, CDR2 YYEEEE. Trimming removed 2 bases at V and 9 bases at J, with 12 bases between. The CDR3 is made up of 13 amino acids. The CDR3 nucleotides are TGTGCCAGCAGCTTTCCCCTGGGAGGTGAGCAGTTCTTC. This codes for CASSFPLGGEQFF. The whole variable domain, filled in from reference TRBV5-6 and TRBJ2-1, reads DAGVTQSPTHLIKTRGQQVTLRCSPKSGHDTVSWYQQALGQGPQFIFQYYEEEERQRGNFPDRFSGHQFPNYSSELNVNALLLGDSALYLCASSFPLGGEQFFGPGTRLTVL.